A selection of T cell receptor beta chains follows, all from one sample in a study of OX40 agonist ivuxolimab in advanced cancers. Assay used: immunoSEQ multiplex PCR; TCRdb lists only in-frame clones, some missing. The data contain 70,000 to 95,000 clones, 65% to 90% of them singletons. The sequencing here drew on CD4+ or CD8+ T cells sorted from blood, taken in a trial of the OX40 agonist ivuxolimab. All receptors derive from an adult with an advanced solid tumor such as melanoma, head and neck, liver or kidney cancer. The conserved cysteine and the conserved F or W are not part of the CDR3 here.

V gene	J gene	CDR3 protein
TRBV6-1	TRBJ2-5	ASSDGGFETQY
TRBV29-1	TRBJ1-2	SVPGQGYYGYT
TRBV6-5	TRBJ2-3	ASSAWTGATDTQY
TRBV7-2	TRBJ2-7	ASSLQRSEDEQY
TRBV19	TRBJ2-3	ASRATSTDTQY
TRBV7-2	-	ASSLGTAYEQY
TRBV25-1	TRBJ2-1	ASSDSGAYNEQF
TRBV7-3	TRBJ2-3	ASSQSGISTDTQY
TRBV7-2	TRBJ1-4	ASSIPGTGNEKLF
TRBV9	TRBJ1-3	ASSVDHSSGNTIY
TRBV11-2	TRBJ2-5	ASSLVGGRGFIGETQY
TRBV7-2	TRBJ2-5	ASRRSTSQETQY
TRBV9	TRBJ2-2	ASSVKIGDGELF
TRBV19	TRBJ1-5	ASSTLQGGFNQPQH
TRBV28	TRBJ2-2	ASGIYTGELF
TRBV27	TRBJ1-6	ASSLEGQVGSPLH
TRBV7-9	TRBJ2-7	ASSFANSYEQY
TRBV10-3	TRBJ1-5	AIRQGLESNQPQH
TRBV5-1	TRBJ1-1	ASSSGSQGAAF
TRBV29-1	TRBJ1-1	SVGYRAGTEAF
TRBV5-6	TRBJ2-4	ASSWERGTSGSAIQY
TRBV2	TRBJ1-5	ASRNGQGGQPQH
TRBV28	TRBJ2-1	ASGGQGGNDEQF
TRBV30	TRBJ1-6	AWSVSRGYSPLH
TRBV19	TRBJ1-3	ATGRNTIY
TRBV28	TRBJ2-1	GSGLLYNEQF
TRBV6-5	TRBJ1-3	ASRRDKSGNTIY
TRBV27	TRBJ2-3	ASSSHRDRVTDTQY
TRBV4-2	TRBJ1-5	ASSQDSNQPQH
TRBV10-1	TRBJ1-2	ASSESRDPYGYT
TRBV6-5	TRBJ1-3	ASIPRGVSGNTIY
TRBV9	TRBJ2-1	ASSVARGSGEQF
TRBV6-4	TRBJ2-5	ASSPRGQQETQY
TRBV6-5	TRBJ2-7	ASSTSGIEQY
TRBV7-2	TRBJ2-1	ASRPTGSGDYNEQF
TRBV5-1	TRBJ2-3	ASGVGTGRNTQY
TRBV19	TRBJ2-7	ASSMTGYYEQY
TRBV18	TRBJ2-7	ASSPPKGQGGSGEQY
TRBV4-3	TRBJ2-5	ASSQEIDRGMRETQY
TRBV6-1	TRBJ1-3	ASRRDPHSGNTIY
TRBV5-1	TRBJ2-1	ASRFGGDRDEQF
TRBV19	TRBJ2-2	ASSIGLKTGTGELF
TRBV28	TRBJ2-7	ATRTLNTYEQY
TRBV7-2	TRBJ1-3	ASSLVGSSGNTIY
TRBV6-5	TRBJ2-5	ASSSLQAGTQY
TRBV4-3	TRBJ1-1	ASSQDLSNRQNTEAF
TRBV4-3	TRBJ1-2	ASSQQGGYGYT
TRBV5-4	TRBJ1-2	ASKPLTNSYGYT
TRBV6-6	TRBJ2-7	ASSRDSYEQY